This paragraph reports one TCR beta chain. Its antigen remains unidentified. Within one base of it there is no much larger clone, and no base qualities were kept. To prepare the library, PCR was applied. Sequenced using an Illumina HiSeq 2500. To reduce PCR and sequencing biases, unique molecular identifiers were incorporated into the TCR beta cDNA libraries. Some 500,000 cDNA molecules were obtained per 1 to 10 million input T cells, so each molecule approximated one T cell. The patient libraries were prepared and sequenced with the same protocol used for the earlier healthy control dataset. Within a given batch, samples were prepared together, multiplexed and sequenced on the same HiSeq lane. Per the original workflow: MIGEC was used to process the raw barcoded reads, and molecular identifier groups with only a single read were discarded before consensus assembly and CDR3 extraction. VDJtools was used for post-analysis of the clonotype tables, and diversity was normalized by down-sampling every dataset to the size of the smallest sample. To correct batch-related cross-sample contamination, repertoire overlap clustering matched CDR3 amino acid sequences but not nucleotide sequences. TCRdb's own reprocessing of the public reads used fastp at Q25 and MiXCR and kept productive beta chains. Every CDR3 protein is listed once, alongside the most common genes and DNA of its rows. The V and J calls were not made by the authors but by TCRdb's processing. The table for this sample lists hundreds of thousands of distinct CDR3 sequences; under 70% of them were counted only once. Approximately 4.3% of the sample is held by the ten biggest clonotypes.

The sample belongs to a study of post-analysis software for immune sequencing data (dated by TCRdb to between 2014 and 2017). In terms of the full investigation: Disease courses on record covered relapsing-remitting, secondary progressive and progressive-relapsing multiple sclerosis, though some patients had no subtype annotation. The multiple sclerosis patient repertoires were compared with ten to eleven previously published healthy control repertoires from donors aged about 6 to 26 years. A subset of samples was prepared in parallel using single-end sample barcoding, then pooled and co-amplified after Illumina adapter ligation. What the authors observed across the whole study: The multiple sclerosis patient group was slightly younger than the control group. Multiple sclerosis patients had significantly lower normalized Chao1 diversity than controls, a result that suggests substantial peripheral T-cell clonal expansion. Direct clustering with F measure showed strong co-clustering of samples prepared in the same batch, prompting a batch-effect correction.

To demonstrate the VDJtools post-analysis software, the study profiled TCR beta repertoires from the peripheral blood of approximately twelve young patients with multiple sclerosis. Multiple sclerosis patients were children and adolescents aged roughly 6 to 16 years. Material: blood. The receptor was isolated from a girl between 5 and 17 years old with multiple sclerosis.

The base sequence is TGCAGTGCTAGAGACTTAGCAGGGGCCAACGTCCTGACTTTC. Its protein reads: CSARDLAGANVLTF. The sequence joins TRBV20-1 to TRBJ2-6; a confident D gene designation cannot be given. V sheds 0 bases and J sheds 4 bases, leaving 7 bases between their ends. Sequences DFQATT (CDR1) and SNEGSKA (CDR2) are obtained from the germline V gene (reference sequence). The CDR3 holds 14 amino acids from the cysteine to the phenylalanine. This entry keeps only the CDR3 DNA: 42 bases, framed from base 1.